This T cell receptor beta chain emerged from a study of T cells in Graves' hyperthyroidism and ophthalmopathy. This clonotype was observed a handful of times. Germline V lookup: CDR1 SGHNT, CDR2 YENEEA. V lost 6 bases and J lost 6, with 17 bases in between. This CDR3 spans 14 amino acids. Amplification of TCR beta CDR3 regions used RNA as the template. During a first-round RT-PCR of the TCR CDR3, the HTBI primer set was used. TCRdb reanalysed the multiplex PCR reads using MiXCR and keeps one entry per CDR3 protein. The sample carries 300,000 to 450,000 distinct CDR3 sequences, approximately 25% recorded once.

This chain links TRBV11-3 with TRBJ1-2, with TRBD1 as a possible D gene (6 bases). This receptor was taken from a man aged 50-59 years with Graves' hyperthyroidism. Material for sequencing was blood. Here the CDR3 reads CASSMDSETHGYTF. The CDR3 nucleotides read TGTGCCAGCAGTATGGACAGCGAAACCCATGGCTACACCTTC. Combining the CDR3 with reference TRBV11-3 and TRBJ1-2 gives the whole variable domain EAGVVQSPRYKIIEKKQPVAFWCNPISGHNTLYWYLQNLGQGPELLIRYENEEAVDDSQLPKDRFSAERLKGVDSTLKIQPAELGDSAVYLCASSMDSETHGYTFGSGTRLTVV.